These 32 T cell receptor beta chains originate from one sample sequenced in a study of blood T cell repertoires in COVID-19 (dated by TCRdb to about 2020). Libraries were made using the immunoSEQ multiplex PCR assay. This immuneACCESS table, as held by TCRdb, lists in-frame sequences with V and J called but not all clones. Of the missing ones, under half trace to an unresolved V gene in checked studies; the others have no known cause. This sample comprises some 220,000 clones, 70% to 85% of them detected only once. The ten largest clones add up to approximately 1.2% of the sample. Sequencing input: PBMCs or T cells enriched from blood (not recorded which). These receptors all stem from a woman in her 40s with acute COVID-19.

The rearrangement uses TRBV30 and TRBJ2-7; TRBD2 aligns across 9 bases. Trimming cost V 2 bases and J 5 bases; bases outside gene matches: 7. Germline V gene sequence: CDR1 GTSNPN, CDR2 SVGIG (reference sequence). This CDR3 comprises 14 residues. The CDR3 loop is CAWSLAGQHNEQYF. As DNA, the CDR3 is TGTGCCTGGAGTCTAGCGGGACAGCACAACGAGCAGTACTTC.

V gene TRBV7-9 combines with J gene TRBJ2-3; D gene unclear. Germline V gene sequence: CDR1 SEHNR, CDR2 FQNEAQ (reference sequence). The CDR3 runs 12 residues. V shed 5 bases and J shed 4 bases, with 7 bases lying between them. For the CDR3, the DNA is TGTGCCAGCAGCACAGTGTCAGATACGCAGTATTTT. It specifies CASSTVSDTQYF.

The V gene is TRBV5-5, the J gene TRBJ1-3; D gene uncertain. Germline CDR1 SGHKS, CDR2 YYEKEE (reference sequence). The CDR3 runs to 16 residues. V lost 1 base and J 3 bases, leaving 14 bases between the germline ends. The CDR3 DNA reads TGTGCCAGCAGCTTGCGTATCAGTCAAGATGGAAACACCATATATTTT. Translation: CASSLRISQDGNTIYF.

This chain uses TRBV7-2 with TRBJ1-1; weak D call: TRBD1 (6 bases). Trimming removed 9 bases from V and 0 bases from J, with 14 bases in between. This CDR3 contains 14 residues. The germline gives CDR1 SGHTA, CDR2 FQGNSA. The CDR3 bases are TGTGCCAGTCGCTTTACAGGGATGAACACTGAAGCTTTCTTT. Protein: CASRFTGMNTEAFF.

DNA for the CDR3: TGTGCCAGCAGCTCACTAGCCCAAGGAGGGCTCTACACTGAAGCTTTCTTT. It codes for CASSSLAQGGLYTEAFF. The gene calls are TRBV7-8 and TRBJ1-1; D not certain. Trimming pared 4 bases from V and 3 bases from J, leaving 21 bases between. Germline V gene sequence: CDR1 SGHVS, CDR2 FQNEAQ. This CDR3 region has 17 residues.

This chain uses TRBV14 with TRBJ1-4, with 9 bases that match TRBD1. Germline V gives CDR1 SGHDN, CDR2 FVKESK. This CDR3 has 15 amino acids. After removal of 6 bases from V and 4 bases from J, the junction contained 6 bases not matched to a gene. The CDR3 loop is CASSFGTGINEKLFF. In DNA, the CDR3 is TGTGCCAGCAGTTTCGGGACAGGGATTAATGAAAAACTGTTTTTT.

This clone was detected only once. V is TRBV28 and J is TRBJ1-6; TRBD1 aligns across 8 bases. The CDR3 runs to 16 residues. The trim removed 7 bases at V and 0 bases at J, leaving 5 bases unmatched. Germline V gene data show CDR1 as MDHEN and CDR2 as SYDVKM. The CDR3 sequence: CASTRTGSSYNSPLHF. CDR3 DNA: TGTGCCAGCACACGGACAGGGAGCTCCTATAATTCACCCCTCCACTTT.

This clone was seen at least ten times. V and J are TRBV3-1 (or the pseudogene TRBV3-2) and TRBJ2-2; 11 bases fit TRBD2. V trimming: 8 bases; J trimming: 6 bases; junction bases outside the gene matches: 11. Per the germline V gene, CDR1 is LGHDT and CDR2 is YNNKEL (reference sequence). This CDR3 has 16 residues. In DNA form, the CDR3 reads TGTGCCAGCTGGGGTAGCGGGAGGGCCGGGCCCGGGGAGCTGTTTTTT. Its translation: CASWGSGRAGPGELFF.

DNA of the CDR3: TGTGCCAGCAGCACAAACCCGACAGGGGACTATGGCTACACCTTC. As protein: CASSTNPTGDYGYTF. The J gene is TRBJ1-2, the V gene TRBV5-6; 8 positions match TRBD1. This CDR3 spans 15 amino acids. Germline V gene sequence: CDR1 SGHDT, CDR2 YYEEEE. V lost 4 bases and J lost 3; bases outside the gene matches: 8.

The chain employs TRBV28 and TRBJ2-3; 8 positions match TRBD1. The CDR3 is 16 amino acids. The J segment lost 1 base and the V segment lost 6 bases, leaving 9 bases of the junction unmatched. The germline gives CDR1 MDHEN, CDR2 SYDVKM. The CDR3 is CASRPQGAPGTDTQYF. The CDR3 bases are TGTGCCAGCAGGCCTCAGGGGGCCCCCGGCACAGATACGCAGTATTTT.

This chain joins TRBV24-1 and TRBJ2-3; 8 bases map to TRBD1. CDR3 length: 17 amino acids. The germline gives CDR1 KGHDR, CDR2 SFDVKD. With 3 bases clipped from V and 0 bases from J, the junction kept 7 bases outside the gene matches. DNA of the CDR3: TGTGCCACCAGTGATCCACGACAGGGGTTAAGCACAGATACGCAGTATTTT. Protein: CATSDPRQGLSTDTQYF.

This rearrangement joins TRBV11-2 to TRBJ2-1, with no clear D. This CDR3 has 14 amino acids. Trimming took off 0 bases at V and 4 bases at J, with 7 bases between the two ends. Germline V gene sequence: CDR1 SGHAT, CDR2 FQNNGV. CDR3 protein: CASSLEFQYNEQFF. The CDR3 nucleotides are TGTGCCAGCAGCTTAGAGTTTCAATACAATGAGCAGTTCTTC.

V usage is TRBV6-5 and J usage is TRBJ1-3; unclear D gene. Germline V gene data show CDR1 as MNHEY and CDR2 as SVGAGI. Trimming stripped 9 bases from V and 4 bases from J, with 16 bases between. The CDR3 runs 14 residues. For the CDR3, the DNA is TGTGCCAGTGCAAGGCCCTCAGCGGGAAACACCATATATTTT. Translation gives CASARPSAGNTIYF.

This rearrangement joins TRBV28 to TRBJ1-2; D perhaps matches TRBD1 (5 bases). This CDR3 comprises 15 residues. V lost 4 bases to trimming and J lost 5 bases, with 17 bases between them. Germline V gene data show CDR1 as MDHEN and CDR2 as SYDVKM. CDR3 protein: CASSSRTYNDYGYTF. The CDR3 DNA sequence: TGTGCCAGCAGTTCCAGGACATACAACGATTATGGCTACACCTTC.

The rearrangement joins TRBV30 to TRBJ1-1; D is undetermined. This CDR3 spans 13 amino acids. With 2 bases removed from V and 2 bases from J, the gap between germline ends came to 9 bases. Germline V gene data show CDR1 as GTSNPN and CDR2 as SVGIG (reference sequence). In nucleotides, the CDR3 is TGTGCCTGGAGTCTGGGCTCTAACACTGAAGCTTTCTTT. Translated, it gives CAWSLGSNTEAFF.

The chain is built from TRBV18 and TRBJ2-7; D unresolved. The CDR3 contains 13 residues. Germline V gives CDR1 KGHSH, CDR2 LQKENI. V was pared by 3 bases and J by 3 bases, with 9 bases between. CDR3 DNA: TGTGCCAGCTCACCGGCAGGTAGCTACGAGCAGTACTTC. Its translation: CASSPAGSYEQYF.

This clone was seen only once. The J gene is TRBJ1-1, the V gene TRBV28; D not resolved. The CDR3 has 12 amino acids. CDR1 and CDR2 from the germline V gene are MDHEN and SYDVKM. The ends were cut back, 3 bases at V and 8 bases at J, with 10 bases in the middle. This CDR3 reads CASSFGQKEAFF. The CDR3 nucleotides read TGTGCCAGCAGTTTTGGGCAGAAGGAAGCTTTCTTT. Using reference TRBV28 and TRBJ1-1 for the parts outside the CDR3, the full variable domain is DVKVTQSSRYLVKRTGEKVFLECVQDMDHENMFWYRQDPGLGLRLIYFSYDVKMKEKGDIPEGYSVSREKKERFSLILESASTNQTSMYLCASSFGQKEAFFGQGTRLTVV.

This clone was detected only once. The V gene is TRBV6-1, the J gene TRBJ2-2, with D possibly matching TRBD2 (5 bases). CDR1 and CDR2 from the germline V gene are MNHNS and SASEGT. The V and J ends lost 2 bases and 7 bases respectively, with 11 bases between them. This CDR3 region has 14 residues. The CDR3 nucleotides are TGTGCCAGCAGTGAACTTCGTGGAGGCGGGGAGCTGTTTTTT. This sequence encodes CASSELRGGGELFF.

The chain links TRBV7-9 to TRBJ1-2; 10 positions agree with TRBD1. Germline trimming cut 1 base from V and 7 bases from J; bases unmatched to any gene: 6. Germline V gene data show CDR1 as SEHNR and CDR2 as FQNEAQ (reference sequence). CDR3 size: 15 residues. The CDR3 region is CASSLEGQGYSGYTF. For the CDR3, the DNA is TGTGCCAGCAGCTTAGAGGGACAGGGGTATAGTGGCTACACCTTC.

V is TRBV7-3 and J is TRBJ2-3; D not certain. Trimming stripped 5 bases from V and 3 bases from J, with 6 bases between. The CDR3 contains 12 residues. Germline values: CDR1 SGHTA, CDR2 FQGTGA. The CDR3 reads CASSPDTDTQYF. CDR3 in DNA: TGTGCCAGCAGCCCAGATACAGATACGCAGTATTTT.

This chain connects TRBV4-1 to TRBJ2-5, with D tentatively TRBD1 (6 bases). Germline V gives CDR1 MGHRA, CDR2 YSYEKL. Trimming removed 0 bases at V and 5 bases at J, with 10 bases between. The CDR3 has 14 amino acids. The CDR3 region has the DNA TGCGCCAGCAGCCAAGATGGCACAGGGGAGACCCAGTACTTC. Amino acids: CASSQDGTGETQYF.

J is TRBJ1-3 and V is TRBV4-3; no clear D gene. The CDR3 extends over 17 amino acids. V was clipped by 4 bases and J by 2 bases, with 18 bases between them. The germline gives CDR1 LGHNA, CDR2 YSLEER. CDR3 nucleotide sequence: TGCGCCAGCAGCCCCCGAACGGTAGCTCTTGCTGGAAACACCATATATTTT. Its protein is CASSPRTVALAGNTIYF.

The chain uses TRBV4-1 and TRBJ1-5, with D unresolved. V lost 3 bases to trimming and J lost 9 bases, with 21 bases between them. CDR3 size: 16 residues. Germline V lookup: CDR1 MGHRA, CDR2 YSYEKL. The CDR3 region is CASSQRFLGAPGPQHF. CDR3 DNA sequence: TGCGCCAGCAGCCAGAGATTCCTGGGTGCCCCAGGGCCCCAGCATTTT.

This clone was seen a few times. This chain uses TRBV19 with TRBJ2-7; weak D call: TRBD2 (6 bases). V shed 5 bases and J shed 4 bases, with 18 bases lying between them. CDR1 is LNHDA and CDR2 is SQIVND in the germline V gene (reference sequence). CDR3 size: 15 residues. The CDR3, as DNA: TGTGCCAGTAGTGCCCTCACGGGAGTTCAATACGAGCAGTACTTC. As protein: CASSALTGVQYEQYF.

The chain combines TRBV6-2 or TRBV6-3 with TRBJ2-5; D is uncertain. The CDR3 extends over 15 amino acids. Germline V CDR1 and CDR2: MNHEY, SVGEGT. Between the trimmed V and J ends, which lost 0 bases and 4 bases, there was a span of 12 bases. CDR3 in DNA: TGTGCCAGCAGTTACTCCAGATCACGGAGAGAGACCCAGTACTTC. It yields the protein CASSYSRSRRETQYF.

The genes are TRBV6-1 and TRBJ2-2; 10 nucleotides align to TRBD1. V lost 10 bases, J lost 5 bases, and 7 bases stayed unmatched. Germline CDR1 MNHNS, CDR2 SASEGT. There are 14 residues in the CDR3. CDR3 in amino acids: CATVGTGATGELFF. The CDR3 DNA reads TGTGCCACGGTAGGGACAGGGGCAACCGGGGAGCTGTTTTTT.

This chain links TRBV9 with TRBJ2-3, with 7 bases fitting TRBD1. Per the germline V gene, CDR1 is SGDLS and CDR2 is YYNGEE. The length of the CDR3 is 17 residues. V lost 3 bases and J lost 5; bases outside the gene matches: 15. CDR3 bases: TGTGCCAGCAGCGCCAATGACAGGGCTTTAGGTGAAGATACGCAGTATTTT. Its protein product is CASSANDRALGEDTQYF.

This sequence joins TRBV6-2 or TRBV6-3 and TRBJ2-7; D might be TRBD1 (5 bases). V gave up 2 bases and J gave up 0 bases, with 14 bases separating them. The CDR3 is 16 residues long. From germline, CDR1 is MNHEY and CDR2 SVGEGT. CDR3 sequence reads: CASSYPLQEGSYEQYF. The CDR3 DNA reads TGTGCCAGCAGTTACCCCCTACAGGAAGGCTCCTACGAGCAGTACTTC.

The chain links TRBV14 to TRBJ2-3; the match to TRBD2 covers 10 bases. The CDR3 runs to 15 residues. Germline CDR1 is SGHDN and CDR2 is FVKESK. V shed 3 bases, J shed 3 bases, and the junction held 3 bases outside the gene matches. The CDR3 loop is CASSHSSGGTDTQYF. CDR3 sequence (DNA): TGTGCCAGCAGCCACTCTAGCGGGGGTACAGATACGCAGTATTTT.

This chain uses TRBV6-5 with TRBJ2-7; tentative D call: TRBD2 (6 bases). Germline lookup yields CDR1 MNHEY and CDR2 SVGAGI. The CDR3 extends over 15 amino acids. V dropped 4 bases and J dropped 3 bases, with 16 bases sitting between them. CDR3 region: CASSSARDGSYEQYF. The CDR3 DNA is TGTGCCAGCAGTTCCGCGCGGGACGGGAGCTACGAGCAGTACTTC.

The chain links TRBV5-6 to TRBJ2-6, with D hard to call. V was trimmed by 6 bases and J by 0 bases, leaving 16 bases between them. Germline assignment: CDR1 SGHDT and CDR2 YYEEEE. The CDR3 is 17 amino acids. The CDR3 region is CASNPEKYSSGANVLTF. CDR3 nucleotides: TGTGCCAGCAACCCTGAAAAGTACAGCTCTGGGGCCAACGTCCTGACTTTC.

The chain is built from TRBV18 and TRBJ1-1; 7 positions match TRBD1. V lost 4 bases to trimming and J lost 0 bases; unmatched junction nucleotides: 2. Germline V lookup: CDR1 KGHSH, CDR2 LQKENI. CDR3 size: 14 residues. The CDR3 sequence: CASSLTGVNTEAFF. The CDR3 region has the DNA TGTGCCAGCTCACTTACAGGGGTGAACACTGAAGCTTTCTTT.